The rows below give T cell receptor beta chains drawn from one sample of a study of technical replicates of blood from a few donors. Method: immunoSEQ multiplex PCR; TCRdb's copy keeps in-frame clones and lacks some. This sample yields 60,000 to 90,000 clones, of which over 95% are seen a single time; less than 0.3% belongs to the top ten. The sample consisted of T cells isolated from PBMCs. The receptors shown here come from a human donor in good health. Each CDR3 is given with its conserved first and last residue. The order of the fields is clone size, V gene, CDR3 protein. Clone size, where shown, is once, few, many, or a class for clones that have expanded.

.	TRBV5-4	CASSLVAGTSTDTQYF
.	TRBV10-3	CAISSTGANTEAFF
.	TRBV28	CASSPQKGQRDYGYTF
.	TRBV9	CASSLGTGGMGTEAFF
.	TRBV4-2	CASSQDISGNTIYF
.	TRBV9	CASSVGKGVCATGNQPQHF
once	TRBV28	CASSFKAGVSSGANVLTF
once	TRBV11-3	CASSLFPLAGGQETQYF
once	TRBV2	CASSRTVVGSQHF
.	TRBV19	CASVAAFDQPQHF
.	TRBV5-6	CASSLRRLAVHFYEQYF
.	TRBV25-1	CASSEPLRGGHEQFF
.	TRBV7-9	CASSLAGNSNQPQHF
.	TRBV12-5	CASTLRVYNSPLHF
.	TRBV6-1	CASSEQEIGNTIYF
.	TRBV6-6	CASSSDRVGNIQYF
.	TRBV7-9	CASSLPAQGRYGYTF
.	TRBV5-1	CASSLGGTENQPQHF
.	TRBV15	CATSAQFSKGGGTYEQYF
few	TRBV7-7	CASSSPGAGETQYF
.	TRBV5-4	CASSQTSGSYNEQFF
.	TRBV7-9	CASSFADRGHMNTEAFF
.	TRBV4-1	CASSLQGNEKLFF
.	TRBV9	CASSDGDNSYNEQFF
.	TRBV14	CASSQVRLTGSNTRQYF
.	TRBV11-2	CASSFLGLAGRTDTQYF
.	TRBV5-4	CASSLRRTGTGAYEQYF
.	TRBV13	CASSRVSGANVLTF
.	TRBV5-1	CASKLRQGIYEQYF
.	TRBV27	CASNQKYPGQSDTEAFF
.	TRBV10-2	CASSGVAGGVETQYF
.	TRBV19	CASSYGGTEAFF
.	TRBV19	CASTDRVDSPLHF
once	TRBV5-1	CASSLRGQGDGKLFF
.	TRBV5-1	CASSSTGYTTEAFF
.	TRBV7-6	CASSLAPGTEAFF
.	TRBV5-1	CASSLRGQGWNTGELFF
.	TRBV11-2	CASSLGPLAPGDTQYF